This TCR beta chain was sequenced in a study of cytomegalovirus exposure and HLA in healthy donors. Whole-study context: Around 81% of 398 genotyped donors fell in the Caucasian-associated ancestry cluster. The study, taken as a whole, reports: Testing in vitro showed three CMV-associated chains specific for CMV antigens. It was reportedly the case that the classifier diagnosed cytomegalovirus status with high specificity and sensitivity.

A remark on this clone: What it binds is not known.

Germline V CDR1 and CDR2: LNHDA, SQIVND (reference sequence). The V and J ends lost 3 bases and 4 bases, in that order; junction bases with no gene match: 6. The CDR3 covers 15 residues. The PCR employed 60 Vbeta primers together with 13 Jbeta primers. This table comes from immunoSEQ multiplex PCR, and its TCRdb copy is limited to in-frame clones, with some not included. The sample gives under 150,000 clones, approximately 80% of which show up once; approximately 2% is in the top ten. The receptor's source is a woman aged 40 to 50 in good health and CMV-seronegative. Sequencing used PBMCs. The V gene is TRBV19, the J gene TRBJ2-4; 7 bases are shared with TRBD1. The CDR3 here is CASSIPQTGKNIQYF. The CDR3 nucleotides read TGTGCCAGTAGTATCCCTCAGACAGGGAAAAACATTCAGTACTTC.